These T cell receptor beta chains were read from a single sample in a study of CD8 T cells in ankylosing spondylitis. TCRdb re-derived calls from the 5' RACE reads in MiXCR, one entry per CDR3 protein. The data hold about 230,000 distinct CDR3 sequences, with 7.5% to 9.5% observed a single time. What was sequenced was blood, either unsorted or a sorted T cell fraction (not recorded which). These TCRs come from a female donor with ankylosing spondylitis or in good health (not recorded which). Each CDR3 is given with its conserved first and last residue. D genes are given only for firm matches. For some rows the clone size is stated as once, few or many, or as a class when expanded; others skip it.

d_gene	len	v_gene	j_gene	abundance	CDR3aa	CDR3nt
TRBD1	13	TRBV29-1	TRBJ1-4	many	CSVETGAPEKLFF	TGCAGCGTTGAGACAGGGGCCCCAGAAAAACTGTTTTTT
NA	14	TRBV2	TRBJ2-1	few	CASARQYSPDEQFF	TGTGCCAGTGCAAGACAGTACTCTCCGGATGAGCAGTTCTTC
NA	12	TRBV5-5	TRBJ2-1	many	CASSFTGNEQFF	TGTGCCAGCAGCTTTACAGGGAATGAGCAGTTCTTC
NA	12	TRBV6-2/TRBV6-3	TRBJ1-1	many	CASRTVNTEAFF	TGTGCCAGCAGGACAGTGAACACTGAAGCTTTCTTT
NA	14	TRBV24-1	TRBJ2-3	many	CATATTPRTDTQYF	TGTGCCACCGCGACCACTCCAAGGACAGATACGCAGTATTTT
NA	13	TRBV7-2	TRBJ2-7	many	CASSLVDSYEQYF	TGTGCCAGCAGCTTAGTTGACAGCTACGAGCAGTACTTC
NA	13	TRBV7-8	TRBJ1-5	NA	CASSLGGERTQHF	TGTGCCAGCAGCTTAGGGGGGGAGAGGACCCAGCATTTT
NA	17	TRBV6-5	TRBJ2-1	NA	CASSYRAGTSSYNEQFF	TGTGCCAGCAGTTACCGGGCGGGGACAAGCTCCTACAATGAGCAGTTCTTC
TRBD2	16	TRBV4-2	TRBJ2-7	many	CASSRPGTSGIYEQYF	TGTGCCAGCAGCCGTCCGGGGACTAGCGGGATCTACGAGCAGTACTTC
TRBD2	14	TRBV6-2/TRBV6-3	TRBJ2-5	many	CASREAGPQETQYF	TGTGCCAGCCGTGAAGCGGGACCCCAAGAGACCCAGTACTTC
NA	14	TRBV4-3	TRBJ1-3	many	CASSQSSSGNTIYF	TGCGCCAGCAGCCAATCGTCCTCTGGAAACACCATATATTTT